This TCR beta chain was sequenced in a study of T cell responses to AZD1222 COVID-19 vaccine. Study-level points and caveats: Vaccination with two AZD1222 doses was followed by a rise in Spike-specific TCR breadth and depth.

The germline V gene has CDR1 MNHEY and CDR2 SMNVEV (reference sequence). There are 17 residues in the CDR3. V was shortened by 1 base and J by 2 bases, with 18 bases between the two germline ends. A note on this clone: The antigen remains unidentified.

TCRdb's table, derived via immunoSEQ multiplex PCR, lists solely in-frame clones and lacks some. The profile shows 95,000 to 110,000 clones, over 90% of them singletons. This receptor was obtained from an adult in good health. This rearrangement joins TRBV27 to TRBJ2-7, with D perhaps matching TRBD2 (6 bases). The source material was peripheral blood, sampled on day 0 of AZD1222 vaccination. CDR3 coding DNA: TGTGCCAGCAGTTTATTGATCGGGGGACTTCCAGCCTACGAGCAGTACTTC. It codes for CASSLLIGGLPAYEQYF.